A single sample is the source of the 9 T cell receptor beta chains below, sequenced in a study of cytomegalovirus exposure and HLA in healthy donors. Researchers ran the PCR with 60 Vbeta and 13 Jbeta primers. The method was immunoSEQ multiplex PCR; TCRdb's version includes in-frame clones alone and lacks a portion of them. The repertoire includes 170,000 or so clones, roughly four fifths of them detected once, and about 1.6% sits in the top ten. The sequencing input was PBMCs. Receptor source: a middle-aged man in good health and CMV-seronegative.

The rearrangement links TRBV7-2 to TRBJ2-1, with D possibly being TRBD2 (6 bases). The V and J ends lost 5 bases and 15 bases respectively, with 20 bases between them. This CDR3 has 13 amino acids. In germline, CDR1 is SGHTA, CDR2 FQGNSA. Here the CDR3 reads CASSPPSNRGLFF. The CDR3 nucleotides read TGTGCCAGCAGCCCCCCCTCAAACCGGGGGTTGTTCTTC. The full variable domain, rest sourced from reference TRBV7-2 and TRBJ2-1, is GAGVSQSPSNKVTEKGKDVELRCDPISGHTALYWYRQSLGQGLEFLIYFQGNSAPDKSGLPSDRFSAERTGGSVSTLTIQRTQQEDSAVYLCASSPPSNRGLFFGPGTRLTVL.

V usage is TRBV28 and J usage is TRBJ1-6, with a weak D call TRBD1 (6 bases). The germline CDR1 and CDR2 sequences are MDHEN and SYDVKM. V was pared by 6 bases and J by 10 bases, with 10 bases between. The length of the CDR3 is 12 residues. The CDR3 loop reads CASSTQGSPLHF. The CDR3 bases are TGTGCCAGCAGCACACAGGGCTCACCCCTCCACTTT. Full variable domain (rest looked up from reference TRBV28 and TRBJ1-6): DVKVTQSSRYLVKRTGEKVFLECVQDMDHENMFWYRQDPGLGLRLIYFSYDVKMKEKGDIPEGYSVSREKKERFSLILESASTNQTSMYLCASSTQGSPLHFGNGTRLTVT.

The chain carries TRBV28 and TRBJ2-7, with D maybe TRBD1 (5 bases). V shed 3 bases and J shed 4 bases, with 10 bases lying between them. Per the germline V gene, CDR1 is MDHEN and CDR2 is SYDVKM. The CDR3 is 13 amino acids. This CDR3 reads CASSLGRDYEQYF. The CDR3 bases are TGTGCCAGCAGTTTGGGCAGGGATTACGAGCAGTACTTC.

The CDR3 DNA reads as TGTGCCAGCAGCTCCCAGGGATACCAGCCCCAGCATTTT. Protein: CASSSQGYQPQHF. The chain combines TRBV7-8 with TRBJ1-5; the D gene is possibly TRBD1 (5 bases). The CDR3 spans 13 residues. V dropped 4 bases and J dropped 7 bases, with 11 bases sitting between them. Germline-derived CDR1 and CDR2 are SGHVS and FQNEAQ.

V is TRBV2 and J is TRBJ1-2, with 10 nucleotides matching TRBD1. CDR1 is SNHLY and CDR2 is FYNNEI in the germline V gene. Trimming at V came to 9 bases and at J to 4 bases, leaving 5 bases not matched to a gene. The CDR3 sequence is 13 residues long. The DNA for the CDR3 is TGTGCCAGTGACAGGGGGCTGAGCTATGGCTACACCTTC. It translates to CASDRGLSYGYTF.

The chain couples TRBV19 to TRBJ2-3; D is possibly TRBD1 (5 bases). Germline values: CDR1 LNHDA, CDR2 SQIVND (reference sequence). CDR3 length: 15 residues. Trimming pared 1 base from V and 3 bases from J, leaving 11 bases between. CDR3: CASSIGNRQTDTQYF. Written as DNA, the CDR3 is TGTGCCAGTAGTATAGGAAACAGACAGACAGATACGCAGTATTTT.

V gene TRBV28 combines with J gene TRBJ2-1, with 7 bases aligning to TRBD1. The length of the CDR3 is 15 residues. Looked up from germline, CDR1 is MDHEN and CDR2 is SYDVKM. The trim removed 4 bases at V and 4 bases at J, leaving 7 bases unmatched. The CDR3 DNA reads TGTGCCAGCAGTTCCGAAAGGGGGCTATACAATGAGCAGTTCTTC. This sequence encodes CASSSERGLYNEQFF.

This clone was seen once. This sample also contains other DNA sequences that code for the same CDR3. The CDR3 region is CASSSPGQLQETQYF. Here the CDR3 DNA reads TGTGCCAGCAGCTCGCCGGGACAACTACAAGAGACCCAGTACTTC. The V and J genes are TRBV5-4 and TRBJ2-5; a possible D gene is TRBD1 (6 bases). Germline CDR1 SGHNT, CDR2 YYREEE (reference sequence). The V gene lost 3 bases and the J gene lost 2 bases, with 14 bases spanning the gap. This CDR3 is built from 15 residues.

Comments on this clone: An end of the junction differs from the germline gene, which may be a read error. The chain has TRBV7-9 and TRBJ1-3; D is ambiguous. Germline assignment: CDR1 SEHNR and CDR2 FQNEAQ (reference sequence). The CDR3 runs 17 residues. CDR3 sequence: CSSSLETVITSGNTIYF. CDR3 sequence (DNA): TGTTCCAGCAGCCTAGAGACTGTCATAACCTCTGGAAACACCATATATTTT.